This is a list of T cell receptor beta chains from one sample in a study of cytomegalovirus exposure and HLA in healthy donors. The table came from immunoSEQ multiplex PCR; TCRdb's copy has only in-frame clones and leaves some out. The table shows 150,000 to 200,000 clones, with approximately 70% occurring only once. The sequenced sample was PBMCs. The receptors derive from a middle-aged woman in good health and CMV-seropositive. The conserved cysteine and the conserved F or W are not part of the CDR3 here. Fields, in order: J gene, V gene, CDR3 protein.

j_call: TRBJ2-1
v_call: TRBV5-1
cdr3_aa: ASSLVSQGGNEQF

j_call: TRBJ2-1
v_call: TRBV11-1
cdr3_aa: ASNQQGSYNEQF

j_call: TRBJ2-2
v_call: TRBV5-1
cdr3_aa: ASSDRQGGTGELF

j_call: TRBJ2-7
v_call: TRBV5-8
cdr3_aa: ASSPPISGEQY

j_call: TRBJ1-5
v_call: TRBV2
cdr3_aa: ATTQGDYQPQN

j_call: TRBJ2-3
v_call: TRBV5-4
cdr3_aa: ASSLPGLATDTQY

j_call: TRBJ1-1
v_call: TRBV7-9
cdr3_aa: ASSSISTEAF

j_call: TRBJ1-5
v_call: TRBV2
cdr3_aa: ASSDRRGDQPQH

j_call: TRBJ2-7
v_call: TRBV5-4
cdr3_aa: ASSLGGDSYEQY

j_call: TRBJ1-3
v_call: TRBV9
cdr3_aa: ASSVAGPRTPGNTIY

j_call: TRBJ2-5
v_call: TRBV5-4
cdr3_aa: ASSSERVQETQY

j_call: TRBJ1-4
v_call: TRBV2
cdr3_aa: ASRQDRVEKLF

j_call: TRBJ2-2
v_call: TRBV19
cdr3_aa: ASSRNVANTGELF

j_call: TRBJ2-7
v_call: TRBV9
cdr3_aa: ASSPRLAFSYEQY

j_call: TRBJ1-5
v_call: TRBV15
cdr3_aa: ATGSGATPSQPQN

j_call: TRBJ2-7
v_call: TRBV9
cdr3_aa: ASSVGQGGTYEQY

j_call: TRBJ1-1
v_call: TRBV4-3
cdr3_aa: ASSQRGYDTEAF

j_call: TRBJ2-3
v_call: TRBV28
cdr3_aa: ASRRGLAGRQDTQY

j_call: TRBJ1-1
v_call: TRBV15
cdr3_aa: ATSREGRQGKGNTEAF

j_call: TRBJ1-2
v_call: TRBV28
cdr3_aa: ASSSGQGPGYT

j_call: TRBJ2-1
v_call: TRBV6-5
cdr3_aa: ASSTGVYNEQF

j_call: TRBJ1-2
v_call: TRBV28
cdr3_aa: ASSTRWTGNYGYT

j_call: TRBJ1-2
v_call: TRBV10-3
cdr3_aa: AISPRGRTSYGYT

j_call: TRBJ2-1
v_call: TRBV19
cdr3_aa: ASSTLVDSYEQF

j_call: TRBJ2-3
v_call: TRBV21-1
cdr3_aa: ASSKYETSGGDIAADTQY

j_call: TRBJ2-1
v_call: TRBV5-1
cdr3_aa: ASSPGDFSYNEQF

j_call: TRBJ1-4
v_call: TRBV18
cdr3_aa: ASSPASGANEKLF

j_call: TRBJ2-7
v_call: TRBV2
cdr3_aa: ASSYSRDISEQY

j_call: TRBJ2-1
v_call: TRBV7-3
cdr3_aa: ASSPQALTGPEQF

j_call: TRBJ2-5
v_call: TRBV4-3
cdr3_aa: ASSQVTSGGNLQETQY

j_call: TRBJ1-3
v_call: TRBV9
cdr3_aa: ASSFSGAGNTIY

j_call: TRBJ2-6
v_call: TRBV4-1
cdr3_aa: ASSQAGTGANVLT

j_call: TRBJ1-1
v_call: TRBV25-1
cdr3_aa: ASSEYGLNGAEAF

j_call: TRBJ1-4
v_call: TRBV29-1
cdr3_aa: SVEGRQGDEKLF

j_call: TRBJ1-1
v_call: TRBV20-1
cdr3_aa: SARAGAEAF

j_call: TRBJ2-1
v_call: TRBV4-3
cdr3_aa: ASSQEQGAPYNEQF

j_call: TRBJ1-5
v_call: TRBV27
cdr3_aa: ASSFGQGNQPQH

j_call: TRBJ1-3
v_call: TRBV7-2
cdr3_aa: ASSFGQGGNTIY

j_call: TRBJ2-1
v_call: TRBV6-5
cdr3_aa: ASSPSGSSYNEQF

j_call: TRBJ2-1
v_call: TRBV7-2
cdr3_aa: ASSLERLANEQF

j_call: TRBJ2-3
v_call: TRBV7-9
cdr3_aa: ASSPAGERGTDTQY